This T cell receptor beta chain was retrieved from a study of blood T cell repertoires in COVID-19. The overall study: Acute and convalescent COVID-19 samples came from the United States, Italy and Spain. In each case, the material was cDNA or gDNA derived from T cells, B-cell-depleted T cells, or PBMCs.

The CDR3 contains 18 residues. The germline CDR1 and CDR2 sequences are LNHDA and SQIVND (reference sequence). J gave up 1 base and V 6 bases, and 12 bases lay outside the gene matches. How the authors handled the data: Reference gene primers were amplified, and this amplification served to estimate nucleated cell counts. Here immunoSEQ multiplex PCR was the method, and the copy in TCRdb shows in-frame clones only, minus some. The V and J calls and the clone size are those of that table, but D and trimming were determined from the DNA. The sample shows approximately 190,000 clones, about 80% of them seen only once.

The sequence derives from a man in his thirties or forties with active or convalescent COVID-19. The V and J genes are TRBV19 and TRBJ2-6; 7 bases fit TRBD2. The specimen sequenced was peripheral blood. CDR3 amino acids: CASSVSPGRASGANVLTF. The CDR3 bases are TGTGCCAGTAGCGTCTCTCCTGGGAGGGCATCTGGGGCCAACGTCCTGACTTTC.